This TCR beta chain was profiled in a study of blood T cell repertoires in COVID-19. Study-level background: COVID-19 samples from acute and convalescent phases originated in the United States, Italy and Spain. T cells, B-cell-depleted T cells, or PBMCs supplied cDNA or gDNA.

This CDR3 has 13 amino acids. Germline V gives CDR1 SGHNT, CDR2 YYREEE (reference sequence). V shed 4 bases and J shed 3 bases, with 7 bases lying between them. Original processing notes: Amplification of reference gene primers was used by the study to estimate nucleated cell counts. Some clones are missing from TCRdb's copy, which holds only in-frame ones; the method was immunoSEQ multiplex PCR. The V and J calls and clone size were taken over from that table, and D and trimming were inferred from the DNA. In the table there are tens of thousands of clones, about 88% of which are singletons. The genes are TRBV5-4 and TRBJ1-4; D ambiguous. The receptor's source is a man aged 40-55 years with acute or convalescent COVID-19. Source material: peripheral blood. The CDR3 nucleotides read TGTGCCAGCAGCCTAAGAGCTAATGAAAAACTGTTTTTT. Translation: CASSLRANEKLFF.